This T cell receptor (beta chain) was documented in a study of T cells in Graves' hyperthyroidism and ophthalmopathy. Details on this clonotype: The antigen is not known.

General study results and limits: Onset of ophthalmopathy came a median roughly 6 months after the model predicted it.

The V and J ends lost 8 bases and 3 bases respectively, with 14 bases between them. This CDR3 spans 14 amino acids. The germline gives CDR1 WSHSY, CDR2 SAAADI. Amplification of TCR beta CDR3 regions was performed using RNA transcripts as template. TCR CDR3 regions were first amplified by RT-PCR with HTBI primers. TCRdb re-derived calls from the multiplex PCR reads in MiXCR, one entry per CDR3 protein. The repertoire has 300,000 to 450,000 distinct CDR3 sequences, about 25% of them found once; the top ten carry around 67%. With a duration under 2 months, the hyperthyroidism was newly diagnosed in patients aged 18 to 65.

The origin of this receptor is a man aged 45 to 65 with Graves' hyperthyroidism. The V and J genes are TRBV10-2 and TRBJ2-1; D possibly matches TRBD1 or TRBD2 (5 bases each). Sequencing input: blood. CDR3 protein: CASGGGSSYNEQFF. The CDR3 nucleotides are TGCGCCAGCGGTGGGGGTAGCAGCTACAATGAGCAGTTCTTC.